The TCR beta chain under discussion was sequenced for a study of post-analysis software for immune sequencing data. Study-wide results and caveats: Five or six TRBV segments, including TRBV5-6, TRBV5-1 and TRBV20-1, were more frequent in patients than controls.

Remarks on this clonotype: The antigen remains unidentified.

Unique molecular identifiers featured in each of the TCR beta cDNA libraries. TCRdb re-analysed the PCR reads in MiXCR, keeping a single row per CDR3 protein. This table holds some 370,000 distinct CDR3 sequences, roughly 36% found once. Trimming shortened V by 3 bases and J by 5 bases, and 23 bases separated the two germline ends. Germline assignment: CDR1 MNHNS and CDR2 SASEGT. This CDR3 has 17 residues. The rearrangement uses TRBV6-1 and TRBJ2-7; no firm D call. The specimen was blood. This clonotype was obtained from a girl aged 5-17 years with multiple sclerosis. CDR3 DNA: TGTGCCAGCAGTGATTTCCAATGGGCTGGGGTAAGAAACGAGCAGTACTTC. Translating it yields CASSDFQWAGVRNEQYF.